These 6 T cell receptor beta chains were all obtained from the same sample, sequenced in a study of blood T cell repertoires in COVID-19. Only in-frame clones appear in the TCRdb table, and some are missing; sequencing was by immunoSEQ multiplex PCR. This sample yields roughly 140,000 clones, of which 80% are seen a single time; 3% to 4.5% belongs to the top ten. The sample was peripheral blood. The receptors shown here come from a man aged 65 to 79 who had recovered from COVID-19.

The CDR3 sequence is CATSPRYQETQYF. The CDR3 DNA is TGTGCCACCAGCCCACGGTACCAAGAGACCCAGTACTTC. The chain has TRBV15 and TRBJ2-5; no clear D. The length of the CDR3 is 13 residues. Per germline, CDR1 LNHNV and CDR2 YYDKDF (reference sequence). V lost 5 bases, J lost 0 bases, and 7 bases lay in between. The complete variable domain, with remaining parts taken from reference TRBV15 and TRBJ2-5, reads DAMVIQNPRYQVTQFGKPVTLSCSQTLNHNVMYWYQQKSSQAPKLLFHYYDKDFNNEADTPDNFQSRRPNTSFCFLDIRSPGLGDTAMYLCATSPRYQETQYFGPGTRLLVL.

About this clone: The CDR3 carries no conserved terminal phenylalanine or tryptophan, so it likely arises from a read error. The DNA is omitted, as the CDR3 cannot be located on it reliably, and the CDR3 follows TCRdb's listing. The chain employs TRBV29-1 and TRBJ2-7; the table's D call, TRBD1, was not checked against the DNA. Counting both end residues, the CDR3 totals 10 amino acids. CDR1 and CDR2 from the germline V gene are SQVTM and ANQGSEA. CDR3 sequence: CSVEEGQGAS.

The chain uses TRBV27 and TRBJ2-7; perhaps TRBD1 as D (6 bases). The CDR3 has 14 residues. Germline lookup yields CDR1 MNHEY and CDR2 SMNVEV (reference sequence). Between the trimmed V and J ends, which lost 7 bases and 3 bases, there was a span of 16 bases. The CDR3 region is CASTLRGGYYEQYF. For the CDR3, the DNA is TGTGCCAGCACCCTCCGAGGGGGATACTACGAGCAGTACTTC.

This clone was detected a few times. V and J are TRBV19 and TRBJ2-7, with D possibly being TRBD2 (6 bases). Per the germline V gene, CDR1 is LNHDA and CDR2 is SQIVND (reference sequence). V was shortened by 2 bases and J by 2 bases, with 16 bases between the two germline ends. The CDR3 runs to 16 residues. CDR3: CASSISAGGATYEQYF. DNA for the CDR3: TGTGCCAGTAGTATAAGCGCGGGCGGGGCCACCTACGAGCAGTACTTC.

V gene TRBV5-1 combines with J gene TRBJ2-1; 9 positions match TRBD2. V shed 5 bases and J 8 bases; nucleotides not matched to a gene: 5. This CDR3 contains 13 residues. Germline values: CDR1 SGHRS, CDR2 YFSETQ. CDR3 in DNA: TGCGCCAGCAGACGTATAGCGGGAGATGAGCAGTTCTTC. Amino acids: CASRRIAGDEQFF.

The chain combines TRBV2 with TRBJ2-7, with a possible D match to TRBD2 (6 bases). The V gene's germline CDR1 is SNHLY and CDR2 FYNNEI. Trimming left V 4 bases short and J 3 bases short, with 10 bases between. The CDR3 length is 13 residues. CDR3 region: CASSAGGNYEQYF. Written as DNA, the CDR3 is TGTGCCAGCAGTGCGGGCGGGAACTACGAGCAGTACTTC.